Following are 21 T cell receptor beta chains from one sample sequenced in a study of neurological immune-mediated disorders. MiXCR, applied by TCRdb to the 5' RACE reads, yields one record per CDR3 protein. The sample contains around 26,000 distinct CDR3 sequences, about 3.5% of which appear only once. The sample consisted of PBMCs. These receptors came from a woman aged 30 to 39 with multiple sclerosis.

This clonotype has a count of ten or more. The chain links TRBV20-1 to TRBJ2-2, with 7 nucleotides matching TRBD1. Per the germline V gene, CDR1 is DFQATT and CDR2 is SNEGSKA (reference sequence). The V gene end was trimmed by 7 bases and the J gene end by 2 bases; junction bases not matched to a gene: 10. The CDR3 has 15 amino acids. The CDR3 nucleotides read TGCAGTGTCAGGGGGTCCGGGACCAACACCGGGGAGCTGTTTTTT. Translating gives CSVRGSGTNTGELFF.

This clonotype was recorded at least ten times. The chain carries TRBV27 and TRBJ2-1; unclear D gene. Looked up from germline, CDR1 is MNHEY and CDR2 is SMNVEV (reference sequence). The CDR3 runs 13 residues. With 2 bases removed from V and 0 bases from J, the gap between germline ends came to 2 bases. The CDR3 spells CASSLDSYNEQFF. The DNA of the CDR3 is TGTGCCAGCAGTTTAGACTCCTACAATGAGCAGTTCTTC.

This clonotype occurred many times. The rearrangement uses TRBV15 and TRBJ2-1; D remains ambiguous. V gave up 0 bases and J gave up 11 bases, with 20 bases separating them. Germline V gene lookup returns CDR1 LNHNV and CDR2 YYDKDF (reference sequence). The CDR3 is 16 amino acids. CDR3 sequence reads: CATSRDSYSLTVQQFF. Written as DNA, the CDR3 is TGTGCCACCAGCAGAGATTCCTATTCGCTAACTGTTCAGCAGTTCTTC.

This clonotype was counted only a few times. A much more abundant neighbour one base away suggests this may be a read error. In DNA, the CDR3 is TGCAGTGCTAGAGTCAGCAGAAACACCGGGGAGCTGTTTTTT. Its translation: CSARVSRNTGELFF. The chain combines TRBV20-1 with TRBJ2-2, with D uncertain. Germline V gives CDR1 DFQATT, CDR2 SNEGSKA (reference sequence). The CDR3 spans 14 residues. V lost 1 base, J lost 2 bases, and 8 bases lay in between.

This clonotype occurred many times. The V gene is TRBV20-1, the J gene TRBJ2-5; tentative D call: TRBD2 (7 bases). Germline CDR1 reads DFQATT; CDR2 reads SNEGSKA (reference sequence). Trimming left V 0 bases short and J 3 bases short, with 14 bases between. The CDR3 is 15 residues long. The CDR3 protein is CSARDWGGLKETQYF. In DNA form, the CDR3 reads TGCAGTGCTAGAGATTGGGGGGGCTTGAAAGAGACCCAGTACTTC.

This clonotype showed up many times. This chain links TRBV19 with TRBJ2-3; D might be TRBD1 (5 bases). The V gene's germline CDR1 is LNHDA and CDR2 SQIVND (reference sequence). There are 12 residues in the CDR3. V shed 3 bases and J shed 12 bases, with 13 bases lying between them. The CDR3 region is CASSIDSEIQYF. In DNA, the CDR3 is TGTGCCAGTAGTATTGACAGTGAAATTCAGTATTTT.

This clonotype was counted ten times or more. The chain carries TRBV29-1 and TRBJ1-2; D perhaps matches TRBD1 (5 bases). V was cut by 6 bases and J by 10 bases, with 18 bases left in between. The CDR3 has 12 residues. Germline CDR1 and CDR2: SQVTM and ANQGSEA. In nucleotides, the CDR3 is TGCAGCGTGGGGCAGGGCCAACTGTCCTACACCTTC. Translation: CSVGQGQLSYTF.

This clonotype was counted many times. J is TRBJ1-5 and V is TRBV20-1, with D perhaps TRBD1 (5 bases). Germline CDR1 and CDR2: DFQATT and SNEGSKA (reference sequence). V was shortened by 0 bases and J by 9 bases, with 15 bases between the two germline ends. The CDR3 is 14 amino acids. Here the CDR3 DNA reads TGCAGTGCTAGAGACCCTTCGGGGGGTATGCCCCAGCATTTT. It is translated as CSARDPSGGMPQHF.

This clonotype has a count of ten or more. The chain joins TRBV7-2 to TRBJ2-6, with D unclear. Germline V gene sequence: CDR1 SGHTA, CDR2 FQGNSA. CDR3 length: 15 amino acids. V gave up 1 base and J gave up 0 bases, with 4 bases separating them. CDR3 sequence reads: CASSLGNSGANVLTF. CDR3 nucleotide sequence: TGTGCCAGCAGCTTAGGAAACTCTGGGGCCAACGTCCTGACTTTC.

This clonotype has a count of ten or more. The DNA for the CDR3 is TGTGCCACCAGCAGAGGGAGCCCCAATGAAAAACTGTTTTTT. It codes for CATSRGSPNEKLFF. This chain connects TRBV15 to TRBJ1-4, with D hard to call. V shed 1 base and J shed 5 bases, with 8 bases lying between them. Germline CDR1 LNHNV, CDR2 YYDKDF (reference sequence). The CDR3 is made up of 14 amino acids.

This clonotype was observed a few times. The gene calls are TRBV28 and TRBJ2-1; 10 nucleotides match TRBD2. This CDR3 is built from 16 residues. Germline trimming cut 6 bases from V and 8 bases from J; bases unmatched to any gene: 13. Germline-derived CDR1 and CDR2 are MDHEN and SYDVKM. This chain's CDR3 is CASSREREGTKYEQFF. As DNA, the CDR3 is TGTGCCAGCAGCCGCGAGCGGGAGGGAACCAAATATGAGCAGTTCTTC.

This clonotype has at least ten counts. The rearrangement joins TRBV20-1 to TRBJ2-2, with D unresolved. With 0 bases removed from V and 4 bases from J, the gap between germline ends came to 9 bases. CDR1 is DFQATT, CDR2 SNEGSKA, per germline (reference sequence). The CDR3 sequence is 14 residues long. For the CDR3, the DNA is TGCAGTGCTAGAGATTTCGGCGTCACCGGGGAGCTGTTTTTT. Its protein is CSARDFGVTGELFF.

This clonotype was counted at least ten times. The V call is TRBV19, the J call TRBJ2-2; D is unresolved. The V gene's germline CDR1 is LNHDA and CDR2 SQIVND (reference sequence). This CDR3 has 14 residues. V lost 3 bases to trimming and J lost 3 bases, with 8 bases between them. The CDR3 loop reads CASSMWPDTGELFF. In DNA, the CDR3 is TGTGCCAGTAGTATGTGGCCGGACACCGGGGAGCTGTTTTTT.

There are a few counts of this clonotype. This sequence may be a read error, since a much larger clone differs from it by one base. The rearrangement joins TRBV4-3 to TRBJ2-7; perhaps TRBD1 as D (5 bases). Germline V gene sequence: CDR1 LGHNA, CDR2 YSLEER. The germline V and J ends were trimmed by 3 bases and 3 bases, with 12 bases remaining between them. The length of the CDR3 is 14 residues. The CDR3 nucleotides are TGCGCCAGCAGCCAGCAGGGATTGGACTACGAGCAGTACGTC. Translation gives CASSQQGLDYEQYV.

This clonotype was recorded many times. The genes are TRBV3-1 and TRBJ2-5; TRBD2 might be the D (6 bases). V was pared by 0 bases and J by 5 bases, with 22 bases between. The germline V gene encodes CDR1 LGHDT and CDR2 YNNKEL (reference sequence). The CDR3 loop spans 18 amino acids. The CDR3 is CASSQDLGRAAREETQYF. For the CDR3, the DNA is TGTGCCAGCAGCCAAGATCTGGGAAGGGCAGCTCGGGAGGAGACCCAGTACTTC.

This clonotype showed up many times. The chain employs TRBV10-3 and TRBJ1-4; TRBD1 aligns across 9 bases. Per germline, CDR1 ENHRY and CDR2 SYGVKD. V gave up 3 bases and J gave up 8 bases; unmatched junction bases: 10. The CDR3 has 16 amino acids. The CDR3 coding sequence is TGTGCCATCAGTGACGCTGGGAGAACAGGGGGCGAAAAACTGTTTTTT. Its protein product is CAISDAGRTGGEKLFF.

In its sample, this clonotype was seen many times. V is TRBV29-1 and J is TRBJ2-1; D is unclear. CDR1 SQVTM and CDR2 ANQGSEA come from the germline V gene. The CDR3 has 12 residues. The V end lost 3 bases, the J end lost 3 bases, and 6 bases lay between the germline ends. CDR3 DNA sequence: TGCAGCGTTGAGGACCACTACAATGAGCAGTTCTTC. It is translated as CSVEDHYNEQFF.

This clonotype was seen only once. CDR3 region: CSARTSGRYEQYF. CDR3 bases: TGCAGTGCTCGAACTAGCGGGAGGTACGAGCAGTACTTC. The rearrangement links TRBV20-1 to TRBJ2-7; TRBD2 matches at 12 bases. Germline trimming cut 5 bases from V and 4 bases from J; bases unmatched to any gene: 3. The CDR3 spans 13 residues. From germline, CDR1 is DFQATT and CDR2 SNEGSKA (reference sequence).

This clonotype appeared many times. The gene calls are TRBV11-2 and TRBJ1-1; the D is unclear. The germline CDR1 and CDR2 sequences are SGHAT and FQNNGV. The CDR3 has 15 residues. The V end was cut by 1 base, the J end by 1 base, with 10 bases between. For the CDR3, the DNA is TGTGCCAGCAGCTTAGGACGGGGAAGGAACACTGAAGCTTTCTTT. Its protein product is CASSLGRGRNTEAFF.

This clonotype was counted at least ten times. The V gene is TRBV5-4, the J gene TRBJ2-5, with 12 bases fitting TRBD2. The V and J ends lost 4 bases and 0 bases, in that order; junction bases with no gene match: 10. The CDR3 has 18 amino acids. Germline assignment: CDR1 SGHNT and CDR2 YYREEE (reference sequence). The DNA for the CDR3 is TGTGCCAGCAGCAATCTTCTAGCGGGGGGGCCGTACCAAGAGACCCAGTACTTC. This translates into CASSNLLAGGPYQETQYF.

This clonotype has a count of ten or more. The rearrangement joins TRBV4-1 to TRBJ1-5; 8 nucleotides align to TRBD1. The CDR3 is made up of 15 amino acids. Germline assignment: CDR1 MGHRA and CDR2 YSYEKL. J was trimmed by 3 bases and V by 3 bases; bases with no gene match: 4. In DNA, the CDR3 is TGCGCCAGCAGCCACCCGGACAGGGCCAATCAGCCCCAGCATTTT. This encodes CASSHPDRANQPQHF.